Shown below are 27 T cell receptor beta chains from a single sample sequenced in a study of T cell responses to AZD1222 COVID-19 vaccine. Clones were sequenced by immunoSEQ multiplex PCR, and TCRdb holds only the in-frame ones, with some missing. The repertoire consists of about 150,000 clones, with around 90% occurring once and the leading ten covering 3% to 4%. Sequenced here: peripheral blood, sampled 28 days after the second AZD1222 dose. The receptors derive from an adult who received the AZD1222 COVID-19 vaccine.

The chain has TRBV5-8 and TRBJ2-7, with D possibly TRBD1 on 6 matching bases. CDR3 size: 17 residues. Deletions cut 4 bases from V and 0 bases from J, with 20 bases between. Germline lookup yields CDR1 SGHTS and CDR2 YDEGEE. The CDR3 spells CASSQPYDRQSSYEQYF. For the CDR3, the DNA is TGTGCCAGCAGCCAACCATATGACAGGCAAAGCTCCTACGAGCAGTACTTC.

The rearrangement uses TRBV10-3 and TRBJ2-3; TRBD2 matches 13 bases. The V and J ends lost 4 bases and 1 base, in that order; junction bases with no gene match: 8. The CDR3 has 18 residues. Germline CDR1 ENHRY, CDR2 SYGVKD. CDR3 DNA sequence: TGTGCCATCAGTGCGGTGGGGGGACTAGCGGGACGCACAGATACGCAGTATTTT. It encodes CAISAVGGLAGRTDTQYF.

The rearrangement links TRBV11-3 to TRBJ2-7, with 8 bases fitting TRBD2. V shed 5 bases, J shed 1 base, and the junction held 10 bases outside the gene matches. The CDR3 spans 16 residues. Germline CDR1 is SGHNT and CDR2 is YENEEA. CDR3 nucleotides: TGTGCCAGCAGCCCCCGGGAGGGGCATCCGTCCTACGAGCAGTACTTC. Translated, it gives CASSPREGHPSYEQYF.

CDR3 sequence reads: CASTKGLAGGHTQYF. The CDR3 nucleotides read TGTGCCAGTACAAAGGGACTAGCGGGGGGTCATACGCAGTATTTT. The chain links TRBV19 to TRBJ2-3, with 15 positions matching TRBD2. V dropped 7 bases and J dropped 7; count of bases not matched to a gene: 6. Germline V lookup: CDR1 LNHDA, CDR2 SQIVND (reference sequence). This CDR3 spans 15 amino acids.

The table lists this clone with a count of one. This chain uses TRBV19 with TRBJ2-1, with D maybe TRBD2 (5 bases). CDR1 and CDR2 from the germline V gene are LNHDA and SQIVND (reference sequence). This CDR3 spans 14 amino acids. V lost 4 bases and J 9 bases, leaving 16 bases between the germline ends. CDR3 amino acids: CASSTATEGVEQFF. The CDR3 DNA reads TGTGCCAGTAGTACCGCAACCGAGGGCGTTGAGCAGTTCTTC.

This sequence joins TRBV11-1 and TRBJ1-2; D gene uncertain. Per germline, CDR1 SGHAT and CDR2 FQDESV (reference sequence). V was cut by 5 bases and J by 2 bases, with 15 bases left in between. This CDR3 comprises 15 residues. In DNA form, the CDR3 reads TGTGCCAGCAGCCCCACGCGGTTACCGAACTATGGCTACACCTTC. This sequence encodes CASSPTRLPNYGYTF.

The DNA for the CDR3 is TGTGCCAGCAGTGACCCCTGGGACAAAACTAACTCGGTATCACCCCTCCACTTT. Translation gives CASSDPWDKTNSVSPLHF. J is TRBJ1-6 and V is TRBV25-1; weak D call: TRBD1 (6 bases). The CDR3 consists of 18 residues. The V and J ends lost 3 bases and 10 bases respectively, with 25 bases between them. Germline CDR1 is MGHDK and CDR2 is SYGVNS.

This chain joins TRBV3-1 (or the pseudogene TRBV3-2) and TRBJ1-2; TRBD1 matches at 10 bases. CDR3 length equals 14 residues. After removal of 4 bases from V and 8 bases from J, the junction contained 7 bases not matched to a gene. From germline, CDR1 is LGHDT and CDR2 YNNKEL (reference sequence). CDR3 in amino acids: CASSPRDRGSGYTF. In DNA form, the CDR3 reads TGTGCCAGCAGCCCCCGGGACAGGGGTTCCGGCTACACCTTC.

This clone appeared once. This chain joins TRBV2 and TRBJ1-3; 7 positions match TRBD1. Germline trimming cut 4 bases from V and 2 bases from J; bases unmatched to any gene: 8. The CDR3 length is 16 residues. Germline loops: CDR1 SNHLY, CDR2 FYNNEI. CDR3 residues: CASSVQRGQTGNTIYF. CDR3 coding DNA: TGTGCCAGCAGTGTCCAACGGGGACAGACTGGAAACACCATATATTTT.

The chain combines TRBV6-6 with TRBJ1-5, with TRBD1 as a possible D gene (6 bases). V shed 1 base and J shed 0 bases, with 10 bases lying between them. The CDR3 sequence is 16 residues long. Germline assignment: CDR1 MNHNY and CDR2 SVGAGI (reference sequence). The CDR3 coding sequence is TGTGCCAGCAGTTACTACGGGGGCTATAGCAATCAGCCCCAGCATTTT. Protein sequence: CASSYYGGYSNQPQHF.

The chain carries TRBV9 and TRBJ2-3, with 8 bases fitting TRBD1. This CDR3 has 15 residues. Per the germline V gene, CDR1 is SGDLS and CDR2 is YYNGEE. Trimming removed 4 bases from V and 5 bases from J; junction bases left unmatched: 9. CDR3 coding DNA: TGTGCCAGCAGCAATTATGGACAGGGCGGAGATACGCAGTATTTT. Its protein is CASSNYGQGGDTQYF.

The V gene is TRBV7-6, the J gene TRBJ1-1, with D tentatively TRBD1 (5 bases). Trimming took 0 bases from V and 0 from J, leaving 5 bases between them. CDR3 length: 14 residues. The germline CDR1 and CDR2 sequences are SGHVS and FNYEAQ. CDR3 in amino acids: CASSLAGVNTEAFF. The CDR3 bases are TGTGCCAGCAGCTTAGCAGGGGTGAACACTGAAGCTTTCTTT.

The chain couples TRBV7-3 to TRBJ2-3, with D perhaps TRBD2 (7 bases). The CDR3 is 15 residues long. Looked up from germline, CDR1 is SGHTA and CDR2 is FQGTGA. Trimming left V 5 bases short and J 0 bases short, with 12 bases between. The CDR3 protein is CASSLGGASTDTQYF. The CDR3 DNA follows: TGTGCCAGCAGCCTGGGGGGGGCTAGCACAGATACGCAGTATTTT. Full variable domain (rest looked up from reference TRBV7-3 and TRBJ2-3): GAGVSQTPSNKVTEKGKYVELRCDPISGHTALYWYRQSLGQGPEFLIYFQGTGAADDSGLPNDRFFAVRPEGSVSTLKIQRTERGDSAVYLCASSLGGASTDTQYFGPGTRLTVL.

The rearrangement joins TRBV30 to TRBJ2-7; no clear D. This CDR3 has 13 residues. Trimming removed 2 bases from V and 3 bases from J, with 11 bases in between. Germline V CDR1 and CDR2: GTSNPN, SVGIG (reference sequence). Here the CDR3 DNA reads TGTGCCTGGAGTCGGGCCTATAACTACGAGCAGTACTTC. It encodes CAWSRAYNYEQYF.

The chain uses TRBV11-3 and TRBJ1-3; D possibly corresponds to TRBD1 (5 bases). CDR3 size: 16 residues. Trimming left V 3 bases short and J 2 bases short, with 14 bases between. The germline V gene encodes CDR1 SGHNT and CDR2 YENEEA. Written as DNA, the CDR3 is TGTGCCAGCAGCTTTGAGGGGCCAGAGCCTGGAAACACCATATATTTT. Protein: CASSFEGPEPGNTIYF.

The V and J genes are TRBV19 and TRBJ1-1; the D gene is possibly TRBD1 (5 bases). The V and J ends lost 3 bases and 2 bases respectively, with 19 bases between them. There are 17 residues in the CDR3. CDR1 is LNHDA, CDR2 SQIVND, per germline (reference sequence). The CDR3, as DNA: TGTGCCAGTAGTATTCAGGACAATTTCCCCCTTAACACTGAAGCTTTCTTT. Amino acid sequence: CASSIQDNFPLNTEAFF.

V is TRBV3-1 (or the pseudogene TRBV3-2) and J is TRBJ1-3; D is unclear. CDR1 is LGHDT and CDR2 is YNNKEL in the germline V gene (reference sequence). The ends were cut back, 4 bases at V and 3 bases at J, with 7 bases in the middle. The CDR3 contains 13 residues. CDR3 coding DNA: TGTGCCAGCAGCCCCCAACGTGGAAACACCATATATTTT. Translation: CASSPQRGNTIYF.

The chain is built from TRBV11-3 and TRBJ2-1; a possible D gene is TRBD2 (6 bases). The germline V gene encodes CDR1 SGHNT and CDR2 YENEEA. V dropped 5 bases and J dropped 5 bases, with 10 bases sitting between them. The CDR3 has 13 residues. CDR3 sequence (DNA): TGTGCCAGCAGCCGGGACTTAGACAATGAGCAGTTCTTC. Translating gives CASSRDLDNEQFF.

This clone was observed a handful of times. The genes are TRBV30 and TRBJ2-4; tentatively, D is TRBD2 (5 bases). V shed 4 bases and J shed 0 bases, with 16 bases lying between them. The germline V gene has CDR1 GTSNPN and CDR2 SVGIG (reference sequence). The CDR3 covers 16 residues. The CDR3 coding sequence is TGTGCCTGGAAGCGAGGGAGAACCTTAGCCAAAAACATTCAGTACTTC. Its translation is CAWKRGRTLAKNIQYF.

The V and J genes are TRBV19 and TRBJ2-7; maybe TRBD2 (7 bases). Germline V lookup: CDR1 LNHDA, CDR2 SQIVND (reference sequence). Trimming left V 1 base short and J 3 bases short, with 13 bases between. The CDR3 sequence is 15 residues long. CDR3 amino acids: CASSIGGGRSYEQYF. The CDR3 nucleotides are TGTGCCAGTAGTATAGGCGGGGGCAGGAGCTACGAGCAGTACTTC. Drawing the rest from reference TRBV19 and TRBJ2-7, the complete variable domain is DGGITQSPKYLFRKEGQNVTLSCEQNLNHDAMYWYRQDPGQGLRLIYYSQIVNDFQKGDIAEGYSVSREKKESFPLTVTSAQKNPTAFYLCASSIGGGRSYEQYFGPGTRLTVT.

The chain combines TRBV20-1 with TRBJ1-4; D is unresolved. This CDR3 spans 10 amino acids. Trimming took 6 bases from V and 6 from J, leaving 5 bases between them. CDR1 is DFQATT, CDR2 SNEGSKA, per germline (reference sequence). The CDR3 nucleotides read TGCAGTGCGGCACATGAAAAACTGTTTTTT. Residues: CSAAHEKLFF.

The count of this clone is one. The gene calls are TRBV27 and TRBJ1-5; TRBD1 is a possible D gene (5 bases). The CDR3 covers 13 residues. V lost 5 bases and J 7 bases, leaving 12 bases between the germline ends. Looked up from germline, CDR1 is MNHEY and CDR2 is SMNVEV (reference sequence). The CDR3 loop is CASSITRGQPQHF. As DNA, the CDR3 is TGTGCCAGCAGTATCACGCGGGGCCAGCCCCAGCATTTT.

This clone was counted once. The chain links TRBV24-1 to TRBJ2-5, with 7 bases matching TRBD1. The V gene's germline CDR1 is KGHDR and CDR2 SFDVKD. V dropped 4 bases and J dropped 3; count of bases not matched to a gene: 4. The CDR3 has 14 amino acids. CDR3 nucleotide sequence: TGTGCCACCAGTGAACCCGACAGGGAAGAGACCCAGTACTTC. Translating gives CATSEPDREETQYF.

The CDR3 loop reads CASSQEEGGDTQYF. CDR3 bases: TGTGCCAGCAGCCAAGAGGAAGGAGGAGATACGCAGTATTTT. The chain has TRBV4-2 and TRBJ2-3; tentative D call: TRBD2 (5 bases). Germline V lookup: CDR1 LGHNA, CDR2 YNFKEQ. The CDR3 is made up of 14 amino acids. V lost 0 bases, J lost 5 bases, and 9 bases lay in between.

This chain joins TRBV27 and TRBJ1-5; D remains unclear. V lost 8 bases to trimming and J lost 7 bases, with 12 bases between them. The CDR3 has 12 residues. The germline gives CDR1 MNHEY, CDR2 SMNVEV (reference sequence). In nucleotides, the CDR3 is TGTGCCAGCGGGCCAGCGTACCAGCCCCAGCATTTT. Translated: CASGPAYQPQHF.

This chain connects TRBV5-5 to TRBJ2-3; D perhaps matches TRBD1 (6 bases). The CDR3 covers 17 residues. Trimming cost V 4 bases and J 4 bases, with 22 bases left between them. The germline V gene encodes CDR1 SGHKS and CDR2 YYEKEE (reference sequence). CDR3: CASSPSPAGALADTQYF. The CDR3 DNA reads TGTGCCAGCAGCCCCTCCCCGGCAGGGGCACTCGCAGATACGCAGTATTTT.

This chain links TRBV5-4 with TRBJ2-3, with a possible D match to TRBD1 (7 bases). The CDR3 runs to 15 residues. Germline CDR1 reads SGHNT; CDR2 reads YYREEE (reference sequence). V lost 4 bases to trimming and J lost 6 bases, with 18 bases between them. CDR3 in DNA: TGTGCCAGCAGCCCCCCTCCAGGGGGGTCCGATACGCAGTATTTT. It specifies CASSPPPGGSDTQYF.